This is a list of T cell receptor beta chains from one sample in a study of T-cell reconstitution after alpha-beta-depleted transplantation in children. TCRdb itself ran the PCR reads through MiXCR, one entry per CDR3 protein. The sample lists 100,000 or so distinct CDR3 sequences; about 12% were seen once. The specimen was PBMCs from the stem cell graft donor, collected from the stem cell graft. All receptors derive from a human donor who donated a stem cell graft to a child with inherited bone marrow failure. Each CDR3 is given with its conserved first and last residue. D genes are given only for firm matches. Only part of the rows carry a size: once, few, many, or a class if the clone is expanded.

many	13	TRBV5-1	NA	TRBJ2-1	CASKFSDKEVQFF	TGCGCCAGCAAGTTCTCGGACAAAGAGGTGCAGTTCTTC
many	12	TRBV20-1	TRBD1	TRBJ2-7	CSAGTDSYEQYF	TGCAGTGCTGGGACAGATTCCTACGAGCAGTACTTC
many	15	TRBV5-1	TRBD1	TRBJ2-3	CASSLGDREADTQYF	TGCGCCAGCAGCTTGGGGGACAGGGAAGCAGATACGCAGTATTTT
many	13	TRBV7-2	NA	TRBJ2-3	CASSLAFTDTQYF	TGTGCCAGCAGCTTAGCCTTCACAGATACGCAGTATTTT
NA	14	TRBV28	NA	TRBJ2-7	CASSPGTLAYEQYF	TGTGCCAGCAGTCCCGGGACATTAGCCTACGAGCAGTACTTC
many	13	TRBV5-1	NA	TRBJ1-5	CASSLSGNQPQHF	TGCGCCAGCAGCTTGTCGGGAAATCAGCCCCAGCATTTT
NA	14	TRBV29-1	NA	TRBJ1-1	CSVGGRGLNTEAFF	TGCAGCGTTGGCGGACGGGGACTAAACACTGAAGCTTTCTTT
many	15	TRBV7-9	NA	TRBJ1-2	CASSPKGHLNYGYTF	TGTGCCAGCAGTCCCAAGGGACACCTGAACTATGGCTACACCTTC
many	14	TRBV5-1	NA	TRBJ2-5	CASSFLGQRETQYF	TGCGCCAGCAGCTTTCTCGGACAGCGAGAGACCCAGTACTTC
many	13	TRBV30	TRBD2	TRBJ2-5	CAWSGTSVETQYF	TGTGCCTGGTCCGGGACTAGCGTAGAGACCCAGTACTTC
many	13	TRBV5-1	NA	TRBJ1-1	CASSLVMNTEAFF	TGCGCCAGCAGCTTGGTGATGAACACTGAAGCTTTCTTT
few	16	TRBV24-1	NA	TRBJ2-2	CATSDSDLGRTGELFF	TGTGCCACCAGTGATTCGGACTTAGGCAGGACCGGGGAGCTGTTTTTT
many	15	TRBV5-1	TRBD1	TRBJ1-1	CASSFGTATTREAFF	TGCGCCAGCAGCTTCGGGACAGCTACGACGCGAGAAGCTTTCTTT
many	15	TRBV6-2/TRBV6-3	NA	TRBJ2-3	CASSTRRGRTDTQYF	TGTGCCAGCAGTACGAGGAGGGGCCGCACAGATACGCAGTATTTT
many	15	TRBV19	NA	TRBJ1-5	CASSLRQVSNQPQHF	TGTGCCAGTAGTCTCCGACAGGTTAGCAATCAGCCCCAGCATTTT
many	12	TRBV11-2	NA	TRBJ1-2	CASSHDNYAYTF	TGTGCCAGCAGCCACGATAACTATGCCTACACCTTC
many	13	TRBV9	NA	TRBJ1-1	CASSVHPNTEAFF	TGTGCCAGCAGCGTACACCCGAACACTGAAGCTTTCTTT
NA	15	TRBV9	NA	TRBJ2-1	CASSVVAATYNEQFF	TGTGCCAGCAGCGTAGTCGCGGCCACCTACAATGAGCAGTTCTTC
NA	14	TRBV19	TRBD1	TRBJ2-7	CASSTLGTAPFQYF	TGTGCCAGTAGTACCCTCGGGACAGCTCCTTTTCAGTACTTC
many	14	TRBV12-3/TRBV12-4	TRBD2	TRBJ2-2	CASRGLAGTGELFF	TGTGCCAGCCGGGGACTAGCGGGAACCGGGGAGCTGTTTTTT
NA	12	TRBV5-1	NA	TRBJ1-6	CASSLERSPLHF	TGCGCCAGCAGCTTGGAAAGATCACCCCTCCACTTT
many	13	TRBV29-1	NA	TRBJ1-1	CSGRGDTNTEAFF	TGCAGCGGCCGAGGGGATACGAACACTGAAGCTTTCTTT
many	13	TRBV12-3/TRBV12-4	NA	TRBJ2-5	CASRRHPQETQYF	TGTGCCAGCCGCCGACATCCCCAAGAGACCCAGTACTTC
many	13	TRBV4-1	NA	TRBJ2-7	CASSQGLGYEQYF	TGCGCCAGCAGCCAAGGGTTGGGGTACGAGCAGTACTTC
many	14	TRBV7-2	NA	TRBJ1-1	CASSLGVTNTEAFF	TGTGCCAGCAGCTTAGGGGTGACGAACACTGAAGCTTTCTTT
many	14	TRBV29-1	TRBD1	TRBJ1-1	CSVEDPRQGGEAFF	TGCAGCGTTGAAGATCCCCGACAGGGGGGTGAAGCTTTCTTT
many	13	TRBV6-5	NA	TRBJ1-4	CASSLQLKEKLFF	TGTGCCAGCAGTTTGCAGTTAAAAGAAAAACTGTTTTTT
many	15	TRBV20-1	NA	TRBJ1-3	CSAQKTGSSGNTIYF	TGCAGTGCTCAAAAAACAGGGAGCTCTGGAAACACCATATATTTT
many	13	TRBV30	NA	TRBJ2-7	CAWSRGTPYEQYF	TGTGCCTGGAGTCGCGGGACCCCCTACGAGCAGTACTTC
NA	12	TRBV7-2	NA	TRBJ1-1	CASPTGNTEAFF	TGTGCCAGCCCGACAGGGAACACTGAAGCTTTCTTT
NA	13	TRBV19	NA	TRBJ1-6	CASSIGGDSPLHF	TGTGCCAGTAGTATCGGAGGGGATTCACCCCTCCACTTT
many	15	TRBV7-2	TRBD2	TRBJ2-3	CASNPTSGGLDTQYF	TGTGCCAGCAACCCGACTAGCGGAGGTCTGGATACGCAGTATTTT
many	15	TRBV27	NA	TRBJ1-1	CASSLWGAGGTEAFF	TGTGCCAGCAGTCTCTGGGGGGCTGGGGGAACTGAAGCTTTCTTT
NA	13	TRBV18	NA	TRBJ2-4	CASSPLAKNIQYF	TGTGCCAGCTCACCTCTAGCCAAAAACATTCAGTACTTC
many	11	TRBV6-5	NA	TRBJ2-7	CASSYRGEQYF	TGTGCCAGCAGTTACAGGGGCGAGCAGTACTTC
many	13	TRBV5-5	NA	TRBJ2-5	CASSFATEETQYF	TGTGCCAGCAGCTTCGCGACAGAAGAGACCCAGTACTTC
many	14	TRBV5-1	TRBD1	TRBJ1-1	CASSSGQPNTEAFF	TGCGCCAGCAGCTCGGGACAGCCGAACACTGAAGCTTTCTTT
NA	14	TRBV12-3/TRBV12-4	NA	TRBJ2-7	CASSSPGPSYEQYF	TGTGCCAGCAGTTCCCCGGGACCTTCCTACGAGCAGTACTTC
NA	14	TRBV28	NA	TRBJ1-1	CASSLTQGNTEAFF	TGTGCCAGCAGTTTAACCCAGGGGAACACTGAAGCTTTCTTT
many	14	TRBV5-1	NA	TRBJ2-1	CASSLNQGYNEQFF	TGCGCCAGCAGCTTGAACCAGGGGTACAATGAGCAGTTCTTC
many	16	TRBV4-3	TRBD2	TRBJ2-1	CASSQDWTSGSDEQFF	TGCGCCAGCAGCCAAGATTGGACTAGCGGGAGCGATGAGCAGTTCTTC
NA	13	TRBV6-2/TRBV6-3	NA	TRBJ2-7	CASTGTRVNEQYF	TGTGCCAGCACTGGGACCCGTGTCAACGAGCAGTACTTC
many	15	TRBV5-1	NA	TRBJ1-2	CASSLVTRGNYGYTF	TGCGCCAGCAGCTTGGTTACTCGGGGGAACTATGGCTACACCTTC
few	16	TRBV4-2	TRBD2	TRBJ2-2	CASSQAGGKNTGELFF	TGTGCCAGCAGCCAGGCGGGGGGCAAGAACACCGGGGAGCTGTTTTTT
NA	13	TRBV30	TRBD2	TRBJ2-3	CAWTGLAGDTQYF	TGTGCCTGGACGGGACTAGCGGGAGATACGCAGTATTTT
many	13	TRBV20-1	NA	TRBJ2-1	CSADQGTYNEQFF	TGCAGTGCTGACCAGGGGACCTACAATGAGCAGTTCTTC
many	16	TRBV5-1	TRBD1	TRBJ1-1	CASSLLGQGVSTEAFF	TGCGCCAGCAGCTTGCTGGGACAGGGGGTGAGCACTGAAGCTTTCTTT
many	14	TRBV9	NA	TRBJ2-5	CASSPYPGEETQYF	TGTGCCAGCAGCCCCTACCCGGGGGAAGAGACCCAGTACTTC
many	14	TRBV7-2	TRBD2	TRBJ2-7	CASSLGLAGYSQYF	TGTGCCAGCAGCTTAGGACTAGCGGGATACTCGCAGTACTTC
many	13	TRBV27	NA	TRBJ1-1	CASSLTSRTEAFF	TGTGCCAGCAGTTTAACGTCACGAACCGAAGCTTTCTTT
NA	16	TRBV5-5	TRBD1	TRBJ1-4	CASSSQGGAPYEKLFF	TGTGCCAGCAGCTCCCAGGGGGGAGCACCCTATGAAAAACTGTTTTTT
NA	13	TRBV7-9	NA	TRBJ1-1	CASSLISEGQAFF	TGTGCCAGCAGCTTAATTAGTGAGGGCCAAGCTTTCTTT
many	13	TRBV4-3	NA	TRBJ2-7	CASSLLQATEQYF	TGCGCCAGCAGCCTTTTACAGGCAACCGAGCAGTACTTC
few	16	TRBV7-2	NA	TRBJ2-7	CASSLDRGATTREQYF	TGTGCCAGCAGCTTGGACCGGGGAGCGACTACGAGGGAGCAGTACTTC
many	15	TRBV5-1	NA	TRBJ2-1	CASSPGGGTHNEQFF	TGCGCCAGCAGCCCCGGCGGGGGCACTCACAATGAGCAGTTCTTC